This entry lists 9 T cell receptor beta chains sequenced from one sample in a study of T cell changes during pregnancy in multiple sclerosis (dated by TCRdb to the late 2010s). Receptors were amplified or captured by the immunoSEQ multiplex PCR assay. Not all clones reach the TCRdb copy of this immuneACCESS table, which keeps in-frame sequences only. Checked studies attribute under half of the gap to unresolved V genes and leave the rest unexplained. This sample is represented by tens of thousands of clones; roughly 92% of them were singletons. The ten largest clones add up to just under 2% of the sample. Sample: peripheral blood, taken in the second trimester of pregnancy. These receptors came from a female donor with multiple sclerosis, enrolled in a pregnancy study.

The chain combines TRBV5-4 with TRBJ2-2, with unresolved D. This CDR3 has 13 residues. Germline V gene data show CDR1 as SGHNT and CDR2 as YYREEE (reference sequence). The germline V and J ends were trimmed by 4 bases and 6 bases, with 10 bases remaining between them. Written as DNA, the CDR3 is TGTGCCAGCAGCACGGGTGAACCCGGGGAGCTGTTTTTT. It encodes CASSTGEPGELFF. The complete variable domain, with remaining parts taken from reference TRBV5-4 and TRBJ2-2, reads ETGVTQSPTHLIKTRGQQVTLRCSSQSGHNTVSWYQQALGQGPQFIFQYYREEENGRGNFPPRFSGLQFPNYSSELNVNALELDDSALYLCASSTGEPGELFFGEGSRLTVL.

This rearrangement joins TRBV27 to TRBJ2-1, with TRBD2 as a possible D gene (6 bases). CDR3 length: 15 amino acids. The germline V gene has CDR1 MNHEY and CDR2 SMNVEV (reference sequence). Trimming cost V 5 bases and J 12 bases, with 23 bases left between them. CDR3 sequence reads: CASSGGWLPTEGQFF. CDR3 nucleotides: TGTGCCAGCAGTGGAGGGTGGCTCCCGACAGAAGGGCAGTTCTTC.

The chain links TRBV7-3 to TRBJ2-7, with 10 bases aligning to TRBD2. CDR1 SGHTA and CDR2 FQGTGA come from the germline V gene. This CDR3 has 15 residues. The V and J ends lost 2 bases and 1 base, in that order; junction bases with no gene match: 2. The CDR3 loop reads CASSLASGGSYEQYF. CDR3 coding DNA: TGTGCCAGCAGCTTAGCTAGCGGGGGATCCTACGAGCAGTACTTC.

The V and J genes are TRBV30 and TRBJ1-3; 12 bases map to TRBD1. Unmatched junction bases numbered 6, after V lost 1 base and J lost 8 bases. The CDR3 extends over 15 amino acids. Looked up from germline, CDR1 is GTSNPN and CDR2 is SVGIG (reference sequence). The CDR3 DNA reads TGTGCCTGGAGTGGGGGGACAGGGGGCAAGCACACCATATATTTT. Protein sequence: CAWSGGTGGKHTIYF.

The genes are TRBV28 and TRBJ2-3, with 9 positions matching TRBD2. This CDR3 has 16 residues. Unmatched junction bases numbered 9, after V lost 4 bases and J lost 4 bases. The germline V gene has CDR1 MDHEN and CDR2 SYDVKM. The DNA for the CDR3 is TGTGCCAGCAGTTATTATAGCGGGAGTCACGCAGATACGCAGTATTTT. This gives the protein CASSYYSGSHADTQYF.

As DNA, the CDR3 is TGTGCCAGTAGAGGGACTAGCGGGTTTACAGATACGCAGTATTTT. As protein: CASRGTSGFTDTQYF. The chain combines TRBV19 with TRBJ2-3; 12 positions agree with TRBD2. The CDR3 covers 15 residues. Germline CDR1 LNHDA, CDR2 SQIVND (reference sequence). V was clipped by 6 bases and J by 3 bases; unmatched bases: 4.

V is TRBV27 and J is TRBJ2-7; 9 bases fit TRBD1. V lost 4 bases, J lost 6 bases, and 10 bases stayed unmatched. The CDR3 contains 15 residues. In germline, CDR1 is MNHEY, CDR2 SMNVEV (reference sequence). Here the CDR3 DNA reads TGTGCCAGCAGTTCCGGGACAGGGTTTGTGCCCGAGCAGTACTTC. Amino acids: CASSSGTGFVPEQYF.

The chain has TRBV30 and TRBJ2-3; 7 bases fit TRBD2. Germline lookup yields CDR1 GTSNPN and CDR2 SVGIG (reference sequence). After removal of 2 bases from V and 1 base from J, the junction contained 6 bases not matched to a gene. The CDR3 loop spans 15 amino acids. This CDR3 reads CAWSTAGDRTDTQYF. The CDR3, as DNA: TGTGCCTGGAGTACGGCGGGAGATCGCACAGATACGCAGTATTTT.

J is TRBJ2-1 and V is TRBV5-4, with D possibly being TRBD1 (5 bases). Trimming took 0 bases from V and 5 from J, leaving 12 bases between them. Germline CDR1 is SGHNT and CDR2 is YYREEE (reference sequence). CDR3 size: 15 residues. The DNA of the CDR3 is TGTGCCAGCAGCTTGGCTCAGGGATCCCACAATGAGCAGTTCTTC. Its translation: CASSLAQGSHNEQFF.